This T cell receptor beta chain comes out of a study of cytomegalovirus exposure and HLA in healthy donors. Study observations and caveats: Through in vitro validation, a few CMV-associated chains were shown to be specific for CMV antigens. Near-uniform donor sequencing depth was presumed by presence/absence analyses. Indistinguishable V segments, including TRBV6-2 and TRBV6-3, were excluded. In a later analysis, V- and J-gene trimming of beta chains associated with a DCLRE1C missense variant, replicated independently.

This CDR3 is built from 13 residues. Trimming pared 3 bases from V and 4 bases from J, leaving 8 bases between. Germline lookup yields CDR1 KGHSH and CDR2 LQKENI. The PCR contained 60 Vbeta and 13 Jbeta primers. The data were produced by immunoSEQ multiplex PCR, yet TCRdb's version contains in-frame clones alone and is incomplete. Here the sample spans some 100,000 clones, more than 60% being singletons. Turning to this clone: Antigen specificity is unknown. Other DNA sequences in the same sample also yield this CDR3.

The rearrangement links TRBV18 to TRBJ2-3; D unresolved. The sequence came from a young woman in good health and CMV-seropositive. The sequenced sample consisted of PBMCs. CDR3 loop: CASSPHTSDTQYF. The CDR3, as DNA: TGTGCCAGCTCACCTCATACATCAGATACGCAGTATTTT.